Presented here are 4 T cell receptor beta chains from one specimen sequenced in a study of blood T cells in healthy people across ages. The authors ran a second PCR of roughly 6 to 12 cycles using a sample-barcoded 5' primer and a J-beta primer mix. Via MiXCR, TCRdb re-called the 5' RACE reads, giving one row per CDR3 protein. The sample has around 1,500,000 distinct CDR3 sequences, over 25% seen once. Sequenced: blood. The source of these receptors is a woman in her twenties or thirties in good health.

This clonotype was counted only a few times. The rearrangement joins TRBV3-1 to TRBJ2-7, with D possibly TRBD1 on 7 matching bases. The CDR3 has 15 amino acids. Trimming pared 2 bases from V and 2 bases from J, leaving 13 bases between. CDR1 is LGHDT and CDR2 is YNNKEL in the germline V gene (reference sequence). CDR3 residues: CASSQKGRGAYEQYF. In nucleotides, the CDR3 is TGTGCCAGCAGCCAAAAGGGCAGGGGGGCCTACGAGCAGTACTTC.

The chain recombines TRBV6-5 with TRBJ2-1, with 9 bases that match TRBD1. The V and J ends lost 2 bases and 6 bases, in that order; junction bases with no gene match: 5. Germline assignment: CDR1 MNHEY and CDR2 SVGAGI. The CDR3 extends over 15 amino acids. For the CDR3, the DNA is TGTGCCAGCAGTTACGACAGGGGGGCCAGCAATGAGCAGTTCTTC. Translated: CASSYDRGASNEQFF.

This clonotype showed up just a few times. The V gene is TRBV5-5, the J gene TRBJ1-4; D is unresolved. Germline CDR1 is SGHKS and CDR2 is YYEKEE (reference sequence). The CDR3 has 14 residues. V lost 2 bases and J 2 bases, leaving 7 bases between the germline ends. The CDR3 reads CASSFWRTNEKLFF. Here the CDR3 DNA reads TGTGCCAGCAGCTTTTGGAGGACTAATGAAAAACTGTTTTTT.

V is TRBV20-1 and J is TRBJ2-1, with D tentatively TRBD2 (6 bases). The germline CDR1 and CDR2 sequences are DFQATT and SNEGSKA (reference sequence). The ends were cut back, 3 bases at V and 0 bases at J, with 9 bases in the middle. The CDR3 extends over 14 amino acids. DNA of the CDR3: TGCAGTGCTAGGGGACTCACCTCCTACAATGAGCAGTTCTTC. Translation gives CSARGLTSYNEQFF.